The 4 T cell receptor beta chains below all came from one sample that was sequenced in a study of blood T cell repertoires in COVID-19. Sequencing used immunoSEQ multiplex PCR; TCRdb keeps in-frame clones, though not all of them. The top ten hold 4% to 5% of the sample, which has about 180,000 clones, approximately 89% seen once. Specimen: peripheral blood. The receptors stem from a woman in her twenties or thirties with acute or convalescent COVID-19.

The rearrangement joins TRBV28 to TRBJ1-4; D is undetermined. The CDR3 is 14 residues long. In germline, CDR1 is MDHEN, CDR2 SYDVKM. Trimming shortened V by 8 bases and J by 6 bases, and 16 bases separated the two germline ends. The CDR3 bases are TGTGCCAGCCGTCGCAGCGGTGGGTATGAAAAACTGTTTTTT. Its translation is CASRRSGGYEKLFF.

The V call is TRBV28, the J call TRBJ2-1; 9 positions agree with TRBD2. The CDR3 length is 15 residues. Germline CDR1 reads MDHEN; CDR2 reads SYDVKM. V was pared by 8 bases and J by 6 bases, with 11 bases of the junction left unmatched. CDR3 loop: CASRPFASGTNEQFF. CDR3 nucleotide sequence: TGTGCCAGCCGCCCATTTGCTAGCGGGACCAATGAGCAGTTCTTC.

The rearrangement uses TRBV21-1 and TRBJ1-1; the D call TRBD1 from the table was never checked on the DNA. TRBV21-1 is described as a pseudogene. This CDR3 has 12 amino acids. DNA for the CDR3: TGTGCCAGCGACACTTGTTACACTGAAGCTTTCTTT. Translated: CASDTCYTEAFF.

The rearrangement links TRBV7-2 to TRBJ1-1, with D possibly TRBD1 on 6 matching bases. V lost 4 bases to trimming and J lost 4 bases, with 10 bases between them. CDR1 and CDR2 (germline): SGHTA, FQGNSA. CDR3 length: 13 residues. The CDR3 coding sequence is TGTGCCAGCAGCTACAGGGTGGGCACTGAAGCTTTCTTT. Translating it yields CASSYRVGTEAFF.